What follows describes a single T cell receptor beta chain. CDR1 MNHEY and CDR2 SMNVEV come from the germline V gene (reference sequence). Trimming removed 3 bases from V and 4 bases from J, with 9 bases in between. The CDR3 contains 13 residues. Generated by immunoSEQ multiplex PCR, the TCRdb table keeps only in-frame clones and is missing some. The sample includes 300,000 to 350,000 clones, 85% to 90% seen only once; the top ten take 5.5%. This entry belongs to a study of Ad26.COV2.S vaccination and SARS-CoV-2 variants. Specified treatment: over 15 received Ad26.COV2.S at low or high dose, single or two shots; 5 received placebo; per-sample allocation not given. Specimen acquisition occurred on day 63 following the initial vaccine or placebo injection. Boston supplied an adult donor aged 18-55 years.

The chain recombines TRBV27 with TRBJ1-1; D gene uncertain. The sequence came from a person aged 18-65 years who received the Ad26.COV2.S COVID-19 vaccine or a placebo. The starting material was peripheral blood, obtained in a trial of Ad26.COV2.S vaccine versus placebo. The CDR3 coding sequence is TGTGCCAGCAGTTTCGGAAGGAGCACTGAAGCTTTCTTT. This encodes CASSFGRSTEAFF.